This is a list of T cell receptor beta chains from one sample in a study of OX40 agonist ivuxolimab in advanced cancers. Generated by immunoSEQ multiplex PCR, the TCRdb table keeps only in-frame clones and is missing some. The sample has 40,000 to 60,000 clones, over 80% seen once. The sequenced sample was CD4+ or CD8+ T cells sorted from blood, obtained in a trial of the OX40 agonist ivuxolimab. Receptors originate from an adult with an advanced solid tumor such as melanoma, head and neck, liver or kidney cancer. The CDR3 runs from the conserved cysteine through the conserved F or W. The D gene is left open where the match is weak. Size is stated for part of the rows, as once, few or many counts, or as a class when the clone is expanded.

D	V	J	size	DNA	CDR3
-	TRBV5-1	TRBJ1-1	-	TGCGCCAGCAGCTTGGCCCGGGTCGCGAACACTGAAGCTTTCTTT	CASSLARVANTEAFF
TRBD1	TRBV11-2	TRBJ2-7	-	TGTGCCAGCAGCATTGGGACAGCCTCCTACGAGCAGTACTTC	CASSIGTASYEQYF
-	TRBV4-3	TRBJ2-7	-	TGCGCCAGCAGCCCGAACTCCTGGGACGAGCAGTACTTC	CASSPNSWDEQYF
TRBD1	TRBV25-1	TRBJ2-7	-	TGTGCCAGCAGGGGACAGGGGGTTATCTACGAGCAGTACTTC	CASRGQGVIYEQYF
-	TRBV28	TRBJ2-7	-	TGTGCCAGCAGTTCCCGCAAAGAGAGTAGCCGCTACGAGCAGTACTTC	CASSSRKESSRYEQYF
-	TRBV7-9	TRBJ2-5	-	TGTGCCAGCAGCTTAATCGAGGGACGGACCCAAGAGACCCAGTACTTC	CASSLIEGRTQETQYF
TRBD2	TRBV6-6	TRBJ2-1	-	TGTGCCAGCAAGTTAGCGGGACGCTCCTACAATGAGCAGTTCTTC	CASKLAGRSYNEQFF
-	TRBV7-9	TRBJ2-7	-	TGTGCCAGCAGCCCGGGACATGCCCACGAGCAGTACTTC	CASSPGHAHEQYF
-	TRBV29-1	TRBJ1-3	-	TGCAGCGTTGAAAAGAGCCCTGGGTGGAAGACTGGAAACACCATATATTTT	CSVEKSPGWKTGNTIYF
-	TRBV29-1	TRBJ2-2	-	TGCAGCGTTGAAGGGGATCGAGAGGCCGGGGAGCTGTTTTTT	CSVEGDREAGELFF
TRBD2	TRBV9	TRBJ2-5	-	TGTGCCAGCAGCGTAGGGACTAGCGGGAGAGTAGAGACCCAGTACTTC	CASSVGTSGRVETQYF
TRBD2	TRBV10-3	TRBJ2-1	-	TGTGCCATCGGTTTAACCGGACTAGCGGGAGGTGGACACAATGAGCAGTTCTTC	CAIGLTGLAGGGHNEQFF
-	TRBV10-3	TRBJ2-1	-	TGTGCCATCAGTGAGTCGATAGGAGTTGCGAGTGAGCAGTTCTTC	CAISESIGVASEQFF
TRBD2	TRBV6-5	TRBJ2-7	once	TGTGCCAGCAGTTACGGGACTAGCGGTTTGTACGAGCAGTACTTC	CASSYGTSGLYEQYF
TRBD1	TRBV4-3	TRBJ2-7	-	TGCGCCAGCAGCCAAGCTCTAATGGGACAGGGGGCCGAGCAGTACTTC	CASSQALMGQGAEQYF
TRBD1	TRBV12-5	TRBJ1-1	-	TGTGCTAGTGGTCACGGGACAGTGGACACTGAAGCTTTCTTT	CASGHGTVDTEAFF
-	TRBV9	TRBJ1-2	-	TGTGCCAGCAGCGAAGTTGGGGGTAACTATGGCTACACCTTC	CASSEVGGNYGYTF
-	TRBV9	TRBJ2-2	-	TGTGCCAGCAGCCCCTTCGGCACCGGGGAGCTGTTTTTT	CASSPFGTGELFF
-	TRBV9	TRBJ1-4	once	TGTGCCAGCACCCCCGGGCCGACGGGAGAAAAACTGTTTTTT	CASTPGPTGEKLFF
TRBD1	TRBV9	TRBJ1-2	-	TGTGCCAGCAGCGGAGGACAGGGATGGGCCTATGGCTACACCTTC	CASSGGQGWAYGYTF
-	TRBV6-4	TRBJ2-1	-	TGTGCCAGCAGTGACTCGTACCGGGGCAATGAGCAGTTCTTC	CASSDSYRGNEQFF
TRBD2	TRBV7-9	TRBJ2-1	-	TGTGCCAGCAGTCGTGGACTAGCGAGCAATGAGCAGTTCTTC	CASSRGLASNEQFF
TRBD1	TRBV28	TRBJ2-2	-	TGTGCCAGCAGTTTGTGGGACAGGGGGCCCGGGGAGCTGTTTTTT	CASSLWDRGPGELFF
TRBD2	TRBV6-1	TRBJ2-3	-	TGTGCCAGGATGGGGACTAGCGGCACAGATACGCAGTATTTT	CARMGTSGTDTQYF
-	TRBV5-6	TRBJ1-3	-	TGTGCCAGCAGTTACGGACGGAACTCTGGAAACACCATATATTTT	CASSYGRNSGNTIYF
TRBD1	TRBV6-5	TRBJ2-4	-	TGTGCCAGCAGTTCCGGGACAGGGCCGACGAACATTCAGTACTTC	CASSSGTGPTNIQYF
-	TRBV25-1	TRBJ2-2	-	TGTGCCAGCCTTAACAGGGTGGACGGGGAGCTGTTTTTT	CASLNRVDGELFF
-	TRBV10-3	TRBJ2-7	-	TGTGCCATCAGTGAGGGAACGGAGTACTACGAGCAGTACTTC	CAISEGTEYYEQYF
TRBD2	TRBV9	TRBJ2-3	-	TGTGCCAGCAGCGCGAGCGGGACTAGCACAGATACGCAGTATTTT	CASSASGTSTDTQYF
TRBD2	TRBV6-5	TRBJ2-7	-	TGTGCCAGCAGTTACCCCTCCGGACTAGCCTACGAGCAGTACTTC	CASSYPSGLAYEQYF
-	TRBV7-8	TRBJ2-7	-	TGTGCCAGCAGCTTAGAGGTCGCACGGAGCTCCTACGAGCAGTACTTC	CASSLEVARSSYEQYF
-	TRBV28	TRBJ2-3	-	TGTGCCAGCAGTTTATACCAGACAGATACGCAGTATTTT	CASSLYQTDTQYF
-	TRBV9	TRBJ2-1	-	TGTGCCAGCAGCGTAGTAGTACGCGATGAGCAGTTCTTC	CASSVVVRDEQFF
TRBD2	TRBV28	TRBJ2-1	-	TGTGCCAGCAGCCCTTTGGGGCGGGAGTATGATAATGAGCAGTTCTTC	CASSPLGREYDNEQFF
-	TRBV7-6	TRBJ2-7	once	TGTGCCAGCAGCCCCTTTGGGAGCGGCCCCTACGAGCAGTACTTC	CASSPFGSGPYEQYF
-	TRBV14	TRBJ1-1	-	TGTGCCAGCAGCCAAGGGCAGGGAAACACTGAAGCTTTCTTT	CASSQGQGNTEAFF
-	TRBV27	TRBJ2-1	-	TGTGCCAGCAGTTGGACTCTCCGCTCCTACAATGAGCAGTTCTTC	CASSWTLRSYNEQFF
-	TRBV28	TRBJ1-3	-	TGTGCCAGCAGTCCGAGGACAATCCTAAACACCATATATTTT	CASSPRTILNTIYF
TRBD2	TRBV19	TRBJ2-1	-	TGTGCCAGTAGTATCGTCTTTGCGGGAGGTGGTTACAATGAGCAGTTCTTC	CASSIVFAGGGYNEQFF
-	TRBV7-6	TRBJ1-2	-	TGTGCCAGCAGCTATCTTTGGGGGAGGGAAGGAGATGGCTACACCTTC	CASSYLWGREGDGYTF
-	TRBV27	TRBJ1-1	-	TGTGCCAGCAGGTGGACACCGAACACTGAAGCTTTCTTT	CASRWTPNTEAFF
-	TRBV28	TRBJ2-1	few	TGTGCCAGCAGCCCTGTAGAGGGGCATTCCTACAATGAGCAGTTCTTC	CASSPVEGHSYNEQFF
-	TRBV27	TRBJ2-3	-	TGTGCCAGCACTTCGAGGGCTCTCTACGGGACAGATACGCAGTATTTT	CASTSRALYGTDTQYF
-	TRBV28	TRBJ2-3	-	TGTGCCAGCAGTTTATGGGCCTCTAGCACAGATACGCAGTATTTT	CASSLWASSTDTQYF
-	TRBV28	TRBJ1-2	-	TGTGCCAGCAGTTCCAACTCGGGTAGGGGCTACACCTTC	CASSSNSGRGYTF
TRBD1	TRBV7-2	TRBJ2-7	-	TGTGCCAGCAGCCCCGGACAGGGTATTTGGAATGTCTACGAGCAGTACTTC	CASSPGQGIWNVYEQYF
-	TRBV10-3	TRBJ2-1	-	TGTGCCATCAGTGCATGGCGCCAGAGCTCCTACAATGAGCAGTTCTTC	CAISAWRQSSYNEQFF
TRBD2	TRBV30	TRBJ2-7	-	TGTGCCTGGAGTGTAGCGGGACCCTACGAGCAGTACTTC	CAWSVAGPYEQYF
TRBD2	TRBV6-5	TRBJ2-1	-	TGTGCCAGCAGTTACTCGAAGCGGGGGGCCTACAATGAGCAGTTCTTC	CASSYSKRGAYNEQFF
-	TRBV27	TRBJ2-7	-	TGTGCCAGCAGTTTTTGGCCCTTAAACAGATACGAGCAGTACTTC	CASSFWPLNRYEQYF
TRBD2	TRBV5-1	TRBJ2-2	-	TGCGCCAGCAGCTGGGTCGGACTAGCGGGAGGGCCAATCGGGGAGCTGTTTTTT	CASSWVGLAGGPIGELFF
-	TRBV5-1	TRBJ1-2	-	TGCGCCAGCAGCTTGCCCAAGGGGGGGATTAACTATGGCTACACCTTC	CASSLPKGGINYGYTF
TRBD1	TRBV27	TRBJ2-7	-	TGTGCCAGCAGTCCGAGCTCGGGACAGGAGCACTACGAGCAGTACTTC	CASSPSSGQEHYEQYF